Below are 24 T cell receptor beta chains sequenced from a single sample in a study of T cell responses to AZD1222 COVID-19 vaccine. Assay: immunoSEQ multiplex PCR; the TCRdb copy retains only in-frame clones and omits some. The sample holds around 70,000 clones, around 90% seen once. This specimen consisted of peripheral blood, obtained 28 days after the second AZD1222 dose. These receptors came from an adult who received the AZD1222 COVID-19 vaccine.

This clone was seen a single time. V usage is TRBV30 and J usage is TRBJ2-7, with TRBD1 as a possible D gene (6 bases). The V gene lost 4 bases and the J gene lost 6 bases, with 10 bases spanning the gap. The length of the CDR3 is 11 residues. Germline V gene lookup returns CDR1 GTSNPN and CDR2 SVGIG (reference sequence). The CDR3 reads CAWTTGTEQYF. As DNA, the CDR3 is TGTGCCTGGACCACAGGGACCGAGCAGTACTTC.

The chain recombines TRBV2 with TRBJ2-7; 10 bases are a match to TRBD2. Germline lookup yields CDR1 SNHLY and CDR2 FYNNEI. Unmatched junction bases numbered 3, after V lost 4 bases and J lost 0 bases. The CDR3 consists of 15 residues. CDR3 region: CASSVLAGSSYEQYF. CDR3 nucleotide sequence: TGTGCCAGCAGTGTACTAGCGGGAAGCTCCTACGAGCAGTACTTC.

The chain employs TRBV19 and TRBJ1-1, with TRBD1 matching over 7 bases. The CDR3 sequence is 13 residues long. Germline assignment: CDR1 LNHDA and CDR2 SQIVND (reference sequence). J gave up 5 bases and V 8 bases, and 8 bases lay outside the gene matches. The CDR3, as DNA: TGTGCCAGTGGTAGGGGGCGAGGGACTGAAGCTTTCTTT. Translated: CASGRGRGTEAFF.

The chain links TRBV7-2 to TRBJ2-1; 7 nucleotides line up with TRBD2. Trimming cost V 10 bases and J 3 bases; bases outside gene matches: 6. CDR3 length: 13 residues. Germline values: CDR1 SGHTA, CDR2 FQGNSA. The CDR3 nucleotides read TGTGCCAAAAGGGCGGGGGACTACAATGAGCAGTTCTTC. Protein sequence: CAKRAGDYNEQFF.

This chain links TRBV4-3 with TRBJ1-6; D is perhaps TRBD1 (6 bases). Trimming cost V 1 base and J 5 bases, with 15 bases left between them. The length of the CDR3 is 17 residues. Germline V lookup: CDR1 LGHNA, CDR2 YSLEER. DNA of the CDR3: TGCGCCAGCAGCCAAGCGGGCGGTAGGGGGGATAATTCACCCCTCCACTTT. This translates into CASSQAGGRGDNSPLHF.

The gene calls are TRBV6-2 or TRBV6-3 and TRBJ2-3; D possibly corresponds to TRBD2 (5 bases). Per germline, CDR1 MNHEY and CDR2 SVGEGT. The germline V and J ends were trimmed by 6 bases and 5 bases, with 12 bases remaining between them. CDR3 length equals 13 residues. This CDR3 reads CASSDLRGDTQYF. CDR3 in DNA: TGTGCCAGCAGCGACCTCCGGGGAGATACGCAGTATTTT.

The table lists this clone with a few counts. The chain recombines TRBV6-5 with TRBJ1-5; D is unclear. The germline V gene encodes CDR1 MNHEY and CDR2 SVGAGI. The CDR3 runs 15 residues. V lost 8 bases and J lost 3, with 17 bases in between. This CDR3 is CASGGRAGLNQPQHF. DNA of the CDR3: TGTGCCAGCGGCGGTCGGGCAGGCCTCAATCAGCCCCAGCATTTT.

This clone was seen only a few times. The chain joins TRBV6-2 or TRBV6-3 to TRBJ2-5, with unresolved D. Germline CDR1 is MNHEY and CDR2 is SVGEGT. Trimming took 2 bases from V and 4 from J, leaving 8 bases between them. The CDR3 is made up of 13 amino acids. CDR3 DNA: TGTGCCAGCAGTTACCTTACTCGAGAGACCCAGTACTTC. Its protein product is CASSYLTRETQYF.

The rearrangement uses TRBV5-1 and TRBJ2-7; D is perhaps TRBD1 (6 bases). Between the trimmed V and J ends, which lost 4 bases and 3 bases, there was a span of 20 bases. Per the germline V gene, CDR1 is SGHRS and CDR2 is YFSETQ. CDR3 length equals 16 residues. CDR3 sequence reads: CASSARTGSPIYEQYF. The DNA of the CDR3 is TGCGCCAGCAGCGCACGTACAGGGAGCCCCATCTACGAGCAGTACTTC.

V and J are TRBV18 and TRBJ1-5; 10 bases agree with TRBD1. Germline assignment: CDR1 KGHSH and CDR2 LQKENI. The CDR3 extends over 15 amino acids. V gave up 3 bases and J gave up 6 bases; unmatched junction bases: 5. The CDR3 DNA is TGTGCCAGCTCACCCATAGGGGACAGGGGTCAGCCCCAGCATTTT. Translated: CASSPIGDRGQPQHF. Based on the CDR3 plus reference TRBV18 and TRBJ1-5, the full variable domain is NAGVMQNPRHLVRRRGQEARLRCSPMKGHSHVYWYRQLPEEGLKFMVYLQKENIIDESGMPKERFSAEFPKEGPSILRIQQVVRGDSAAYFCASSPIGDRGQPQHFGDGTRLSIL.

This clone came up a few times. The chain combines TRBV5-5 with TRBJ1-1, with D perhaps TRBD1 (5 bases). The CDR3 spans 14 residues. CDR1 is SGHKS and CDR2 is YYEKEE in the germline V gene (reference sequence). Trimming stripped 1 base from V and 1 base from J, with 8 bases between. This chain's CDR3 is CASSLFQGNTEAFF. The CDR3 nucleotides are TGTGCCAGCAGCTTGTTCCAGGGGAACACTGAAGCTTTCTTT.

The chain couples TRBV7-9 to TRBJ2-3, with TRBD1 identical over 7 bases. CDR3 length equals 15 residues. Germline V lookup: CDR1 SEHNR, CDR2 FQNEAQ (reference sequence). V shed 5 bases and J 3 bases; nucleotides not matched to a gene: 8. CDR3 sequence reads: CASSLGAGGTDTQYF. CDR3 in DNA: TGTGCCAGCAGCCTGGGGGCAGGGGGAACAGATACGCAGTATTTT.

The chain employs TRBV7-9 and TRBJ1-2, with D unclear. CDR1 SEHNR and CDR2 FQNEAQ come from the germline V gene (reference sequence). V was cut by 5 bases and J by 2 bases, with 18 bases left in between. This CDR3 contains 16 residues. DNA for the CDR3: TGTGCCAGCAGCCTGGCTGTCCGGGAATCAAACTATGGCTACACCTTC. Translation gives CASSLAVRESNYGYTF.

This clone was counted once. The V call is TRBV7-9, the J call TRBJ2-3; D remains unclear. Trimming removed 1 base at V and 6 bases at J, with 11 bases between. Per the germline V gene, CDR1 is SEHNR and CDR2 is FQNEAQ (reference sequence). This CDR3 comprises 14 residues. This CDR3 is CASSLGVTADTQYF. In DNA form, the CDR3 reads TGTGCCAGCAGCTTAGGGGTCACGGCGGATACGCAGTATTTT. Full variable domain (missing parts from reference TRBV7-9 and TRBJ2-3): DTGVSQNPRHKITKRGQNVTFRCDPISEHNRLYWYRQTLGQGPEFLTYFQNEAQLEKSRLLSDRFSAERPKGSFSTLEIQRTEQGDSAMYLCASSLGVTADTQYFGPGTRLTVL.

The gene calls are TRBV7-3 and TRBJ1-1, with D possibly matching TRBD1 (6 bases). The CDR3 has 16 amino acids. Trimming shortened V by 5 bases and J by 4 bases, and 20 bases separated the two germline ends. Germline lookup yields CDR1 SGHTA and CDR2 FQGTGA. CDR3 loop: CASSPRLGGGPTEAFF. In DNA, the CDR3 is TGTGCCAGCAGCCCGCGATTGGGTGGGGGCCCCACTGAAGCTTTCTTT.

The CDR3 bases are TGCAGTGCTAGTTCCGGGTTCACAGATACGCAGTATTTT. This codes for CSASSGFTDTQYF. This chain joins TRBV20-1 and TRBJ2-3; the D is unclear. The CDR3 sequence is 13 residues long. From germline, CDR1 is DFQATT and CDR2 SNEGSKA (reference sequence). Trimming stripped 3 bases from V and 2 bases from J, with 9 bases between.

The chain joins TRBV19 to TRBJ2-3; D unclear. Germline V CDR1 and CDR2: LNHDA, SQIVND (reference sequence). The CDR3 is 13 residues long. V dropped 2 bases and J dropped 4 bases, with 7 bases sitting between them. The CDR3 DNA is TGTGCCAGTAGTATAAGGCAGGCAGATACGCAGTATTTT. Amino acid sequence: CASSIRQADTQYF.

The J gene is TRBJ2-3, the V gene TRBV9; D is unclear. This CDR3 contains 15 residues. CDR1 and CDR2 from the germline V gene are SGDLS and YYNGEE. The V end lost 0 bases, the J end lost 10 bases, and 18 bases lay between the germline ends. The CDR3 DNA reads as TGTGCCAGCAGCGTAGGCCAGCAGAGTACCAGCGCGCAGTATTTT. It encodes CASSVGQQSTSAQYF. Together with reference TRBV9 and TRBJ2-3, the CDR3 gives the full variable domain: DSGVTQTPKHLITATGQRVTLRCSPRSGDLSVYWYQQSLDQGLQFLIQYYNGEERAKGNILERFSAQQFPDLHSELNLSSLELGDSALYFCASSVGQQSTSAQYFGPGTRLTVL.

V and J are TRBV18 and TRBJ2-1; no firm D call. The CDR3 runs to 15 residues. CDR1 and CDR2 (germline): KGHSH, LQKENI. V lost 4 bases and J 4 bases, leaving 14 bases between the germline ends. The CDR3 sequence is CASSRLDGIYNEQFF. The DNA of the CDR3 is TGTGCCAGCTCACGCTTAGACGGTATTTACAATGAGCAGTTCTTC.

The rearrangement uses TRBV7-9 and TRBJ2-7, with a possible D match to TRBD1 (6 bases). Trimming removed 0 bases at V and 5 bases at J, with 11 bases between. There are 14 residues in the CDR3. Per the germline V gene, CDR1 is SEHNR and CDR2 is FQNEAQ (reference sequence). The CDR3 DNA sequence: TGTGCCAGCAGCTTAGCTGGGGGCAAAGACGAGCAGTACTTC. Protein sequence: CASSLAGGKDEQYF.

V and J are TRBV12-3 or TRBV12-4 and TRBJ2-1; 7 nucleotides align to TRBD2. V lost 2 bases and J lost 13; bases outside the gene matches: 8. CDR3 length: 13 amino acids. The CDR3 region has the DNA TGTGCCAGCAGTTTAACGGGAGGCCCCCGACAGTTCTTC. The encoded protein is CASSLTGGPRQFF.

The chain employs TRBV11-1 and TRBJ1-1; 7 bases are a match to TRBD1. J lost 5 bases, V lost 2 bases, and 8 bases had no gene match. The germline V gene encodes CDR1 SGHAT and CDR2 FQDESV (reference sequence). The CDR3 consists of 15 residues. This CDR3 is CASSLNVQGTTEAFF. CDR3 DNA: TGTGCCAGCAGCTTAAACGTACAGGGGACAACTGAAGCTTTCTTT.

The V call is TRBV11-2, the J call TRBJ2-7; D possibly corresponds to TRBD1 (5 bases). Germline V lookup: CDR1 SGHAT, CDR2 FQNNGV. The CDR3 contains 13 residues. Trimming shortened V by 1 base and J by 5 bases, and 9 bases separated the two germline ends. CDR3 coding DNA: TGTGCCAGCAGCTTAGGACAGAACCACGAGCAGTACTTC. Translated: CASSLGQNHEQYF.

The genes are TRBV18 and TRBJ1-5, with 7 bases matching TRBD1. Germline V gives CDR1 KGHSH, CDR2 LQKENI. This CDR3 spans 16 amino acids. V lost 3 bases to trimming and J lost 0 bases; unmatched junction nucleotides: 5. This chain's CDR3 is CASSPPGQISNQPQHF. The CDR3 nucleotides read TGTGCCAGCTCACCCCCGGGACAGATTAGCAATCAGCCCCAGCATTTT.